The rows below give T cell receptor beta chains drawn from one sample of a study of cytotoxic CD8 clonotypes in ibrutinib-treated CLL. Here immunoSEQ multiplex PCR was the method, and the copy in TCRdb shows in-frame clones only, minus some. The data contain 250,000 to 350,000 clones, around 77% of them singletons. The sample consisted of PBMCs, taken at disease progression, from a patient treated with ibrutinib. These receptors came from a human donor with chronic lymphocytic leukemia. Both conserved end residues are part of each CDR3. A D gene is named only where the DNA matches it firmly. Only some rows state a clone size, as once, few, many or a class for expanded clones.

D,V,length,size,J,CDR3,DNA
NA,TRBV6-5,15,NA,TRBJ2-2,CASRQRSLNTGELFF,TGTGCCAGCAGACAGCGGAGTTTGAACACCGGGGAGCTGTTTTTT
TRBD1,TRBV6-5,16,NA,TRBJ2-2,CASSYDWTGNTGELFF,TGTGCCAGCAGTTACGACTGGACAGGGAACACCGGGGAGCTGTTTTTT
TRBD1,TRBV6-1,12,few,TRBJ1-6,CASGDRAGPLHF,TGTGCCAGTGGGGACAGGGCTGGCCCCCTCCACTTT
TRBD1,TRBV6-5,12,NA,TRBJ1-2,CASSTTGWGYTF,TGTGCCAGCAGTACGACAGGGTGGGGCTACACCTTC
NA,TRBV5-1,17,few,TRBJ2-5,CASSPPLRPEYQETQYF,TGCGCCAGCAGCCCCCCTCTAAGACCAGAGTACCAAGAGACCCAGTACTTC
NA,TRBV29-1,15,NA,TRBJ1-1,CSVALRRGMNTEAFF,TGCAGCGTTGCCCTTAGGCGGGGGATGAACACTGAAGCTTTCTTT
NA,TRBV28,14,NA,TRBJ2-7,CASTRPGRGYEQYF,TGTGCCAGCACCCGACCGGGACGGGGCTACGAGCAGTACTTC
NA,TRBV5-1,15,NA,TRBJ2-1,CASSLGAVSYNEQFF,TGCGCCAGCAGCTTGGGGGCGGTATCCTACAATGAGCAGTTCTTC
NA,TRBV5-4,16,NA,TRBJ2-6,CASSPRSISGANVLTF,TGTGCCAGCAGTCCTCGGAGCATCTCTGGGGCCAACGTCCTGACTTTC
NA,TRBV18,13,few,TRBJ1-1,CASSPPNEGGAFF,TGTGCCAGCTCACCACCGAATGAAGGGGGGGCTTTCTTT
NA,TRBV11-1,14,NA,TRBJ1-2,CASSPVEDVYGYTF,TGTGCCAGCAGCCCAGTGGAGGACGTGTATGGCTACACCTTC
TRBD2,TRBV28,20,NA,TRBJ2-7,CASSLWALAAVREGHYEQYF,TGTGCCAGCAGTTTATGGGCCCTAGCGGCAGTGCGGGAGGGCCACTACGAGCAGTACTTC
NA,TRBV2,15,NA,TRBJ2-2,CASSQDSSNTGELFF,TGTGCCAGCAGCCAGGACAGTTCGAACACCGGGGAGCTGTTTTTT
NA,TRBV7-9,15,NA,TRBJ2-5,CASSLYQGTGETQYF,TGTGCCAGCAGCTTATATCAGGGTACGGGAGAGACCCAGTACTTC
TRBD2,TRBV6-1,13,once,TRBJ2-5,CASLIWGGQTQYF,TGTGCCAGCTTGATCTGGGGAGGGCAGACCCAGTACTTC
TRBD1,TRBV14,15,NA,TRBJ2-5,CASSPRQGPTETQYF,TGTGCCAGCAGCCCCAGACAGGGCCCCACAGAGACCCAGTACTTC
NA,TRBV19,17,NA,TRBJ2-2,CASSMIFFGMNTGELFF,TGTGCCAGTAGTATGATTTTTTTCGGGATGAACACCGGGGAGCTGTTTTTT
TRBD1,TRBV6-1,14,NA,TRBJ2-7,CASSGTGGPYEQYF,TGTGCCAGCAGCGGGACAGGGGGACCCTACGAGCAGTACTTC
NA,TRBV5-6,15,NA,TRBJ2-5,CASRLGFRAQETQYF,TGTGCCAGCAGGTTGGGTTTTAGGGCCCAAGAGACCCAGTACTTC
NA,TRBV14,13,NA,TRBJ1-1,CASSRGRGTEAFF,TGTGCCAGCAGCCGGGGGCGGGGGACAGAAGCTTTCTTT
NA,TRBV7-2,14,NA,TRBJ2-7,CASSLVSHSYEQYF,TGTGCCAGCAGCTTAGTCTCCCATAGCTACGAGCAGTACTTC
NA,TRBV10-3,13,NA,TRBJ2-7,CAISPGRGYEQYF,TGTGCCATCAGTCCGGGCAGGGGTTACGAGCAGTACTTC
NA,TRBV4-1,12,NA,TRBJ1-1,CASSQDGTEAFF,TGCGCCAGCAGCCAAGATGGCACTGAAGCTTTCTTT
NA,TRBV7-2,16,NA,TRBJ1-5,CASSLSRGEGNQPQHF,TGTGCCAGCAGCTTATCCAGGGGCGAGGGAAATCAGCCCCAGCATTTT
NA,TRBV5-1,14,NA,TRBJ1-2,CASSLRGSNYGYTF,TGCGCCAGCAGCTTGAGGGGGTCTAACTATGGCTACACCTTC
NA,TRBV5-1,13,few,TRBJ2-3,CASSTWGTDTQYF,TGCGCCAGCAGCACCTGGGGGACAGATACGCAGTATTTT